This TCR beta chain was sequenced for a study of shared clonotypes between healthy human individuals. Libraries were prepared by immunoSEQ multiplex PCR; TCRdb keeps only in-frame clonotypes and omits some of them. The repertoire includes a few million clones, roughly 93% of them detected once, and 0.39% sits in the top ten. CDR1 is SEHNR, CDR2 FQNEAQ, per germline (reference sequence). V was pared by 5 bases and J by 0 bases, with 14 bases between. This CDR3 comprises 15 residues. Sequencing was performed on naive CD4+ T cells from PBMCs. The subset was: CD45RA+ positively selected. This chain joins TRBV7-9 and TRBJ2-7, with D possibly being TRBD1 or TRBD2 (5 bases each). The TCR sequence derives from a young man in good health. Some clones in this sample may be carry-over from other donors' samples. In DNA, the CDR3 is TGTGCCAGCAGCCCGATGTGGGGGACCTCCTACGAGCAGTACTTC. Its protein product is CASSPMWGTSYEQYF.